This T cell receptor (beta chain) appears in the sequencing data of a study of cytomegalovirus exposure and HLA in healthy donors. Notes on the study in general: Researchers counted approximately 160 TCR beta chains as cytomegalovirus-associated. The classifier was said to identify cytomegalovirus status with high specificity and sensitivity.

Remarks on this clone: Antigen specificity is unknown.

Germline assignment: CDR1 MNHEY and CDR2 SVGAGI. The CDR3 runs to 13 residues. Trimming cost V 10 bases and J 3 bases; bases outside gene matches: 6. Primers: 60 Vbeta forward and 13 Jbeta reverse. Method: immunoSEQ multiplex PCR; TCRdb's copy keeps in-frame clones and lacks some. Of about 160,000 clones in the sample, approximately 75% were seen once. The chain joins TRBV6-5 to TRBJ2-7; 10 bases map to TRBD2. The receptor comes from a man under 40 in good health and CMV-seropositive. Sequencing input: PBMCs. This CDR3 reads CATTPSGGYEQYF. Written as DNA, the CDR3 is TGTGCCACCACCCCTAGCGGGGGCTACGAGCAGTACTTC.